Following are 10 T cell receptor beta chains from one sample sequenced in a study of CD8+ T cells in alopecia areata. cDNA reverse transcribed from extracted RNA served as the sequencing template. Using immunoSEQ multiplex PCR, the repertoire was profiled, and TCRdb retains in-frame clones only, with some absent. The repertoire includes about 180,000 clones, just under 60% of them detected once, and 14% to 15% sits in the top ten. The sample consisted of CD4+ T cells sorted from blood, taken at week 0. Every receptor here comes from a human donor with alopecia areata.

The CDR3 nucleotides read TGTGCCTGGACGGGGTCAGTGAACACTGAAGCTTTCTTT. Translated: CAWTGSVNTEAFF. The chain couples TRBV30 to TRBJ1-1; D is undetermined. Trimming stripped 4 bases from V and 0 bases from J, with 9 bases between. The V gene's germline CDR1 is GTSNPN and CDR2 SVGIG (reference sequence). The CDR3 covers 13 residues.

The chain recombines TRBV29-1 with TRBJ1-1, with TRBD1 matching over 10 bases. CDR1 is SQVTM and CDR2 is ANQGSEA in the germline V gene. The V segment lost 7 bases and the J segment 7 bases; nucleotides outside the gene matches: 6. The CDR3 totals 12 residues. CDR3 DNA: TGCAGCGCCGGGACAGGGGTGGGTGAAGCTTTCTTT. Its protein product is CSAGTGVGEAFF.

The chain carries TRBV29-1 and TRBJ1-2; D is unclear. The germline gives CDR1 SQVTM, CDR2 ANQGSEA. V lost 2 bases to trimming and J lost 2 bases, with 6 bases between them. The CDR3 loop spans 12 amino acids. CDR3 loop: CSVEKGNYGYTF. The CDR3 bases are TGCAGCGTTGAAAAGGGAAACTATGGCTACACCTTC.

This clone was counted a few times. Additional DNA sequences in this sample encode the identical CDR3. This rearrangement joins TRBV5-1 to TRBJ1-2; D perhaps matches TRBD1 (5 bases). V dropped 0 bases and J dropped 4 bases, with 7 bases sitting between them. The germline gives CDR1 SGHRS, CDR2 YFSETQ. This CDR3 spans 13 amino acids. The CDR3 sequence is CASSLGGSYGYTF. The CDR3 nucleotides read TGCGCCAGCAGCTTGGGGGGCAGCTATGGCTACACCTTC.

This clone has just one count. V usage is TRBV30 and J usage is TRBJ2-7, with 9 bases aligning to TRBD1. Germline trimming cut 1 base from V and 2 bases from J; bases unmatched to any gene: 6. The germline CDR1 and CDR2 sequences are GTSNPN and SVGIG (reference sequence). The CDR3 consists of 15 residues. CDR3 protein: CAWSEGTGLTYEQYF. CDR3 DNA sequence: TGTGCCTGGAGTGAAGGGACAGGGTTGACCTACGAGCAGTACTTC.

The chain combines TRBV9 with TRBJ1-4, with D unresolved. V gave up 0 bases and J gave up 0 bases, with 6 bases separating them. The CDR3 has 15 residues. The germline gives CDR1 SGDLS, CDR2 YYNGEE. This chain's CDR3 is CASSVGGSTNEKLFF. The CDR3, as DNA: TGTGCCAGCAGCGTAGGGGGATCAACTAATGAAAAACTGTTTTTT.

The sample holds a few counts of this clone. The chain uses TRBV9 and TRBJ1-6; weak D call: TRBD1 (5 bases). Germline lookup yields CDR1 SGDLS and CDR2 YYNGEE. V gave up 4 bases and J gave up 8 bases, with 13 bases separating them. CDR3 length: 14 amino acids. CDR3 coding DNA: TGTGCCAGCAGCCCCGGGGCTGGAGATTCACCCCTCCACTTT. This encodes CASSPGAGDSPLHF.

J is TRBJ2-7 and V is TRBV5-1; 11 bases map to TRBD2. Trimming at V came to 4 bases and at J to 2 bases, leaving 5 bases not matched to a gene. The CDR3 extends over 15 amino acids. Per the germline V gene, CDR1 is SGHRS and CDR2 is YFSETQ. The CDR3 loop is CASSALAGGPYEQYF. The CDR3 DNA is TGCGCCAGCAGCGCCCTAGCGGGGGGTCCCTACGAGCAGTACTTC.

This chain connects TRBV29-1 to TRBJ1-3; maybe TRBD1 (6 bases). The germline V gene encodes CDR1 SQVTM and CDR2 ANQGSEA. This CDR3 region has 14 residues. The V end was cut by 3 bases, the J end by 0 bases, with 9 bases between. Here the CDR3 reads CSVDGQISGNTIYF. Written as DNA, the CDR3 is TGCAGCGTTGATGGACAGATCTCTGGAAACACCATATATTTT.

Note on this clone: Additional DNA sequences in this sample encode the identical CDR3. This chain joins TRBV2 and TRBJ2-7; 7 bases line up with TRBD1. The ends lost 4 bases at V and 3 bases at J; junction bases unmatched: 3. The CDR3 is 13 amino acids. Germline V lookup: CDR1 SNHLY, CDR2 FYNNEI. The CDR3 region is CASSADRVYEQYF. The CDR3 DNA sequence: TGTGCCAGCAGTGCTGACAGGGTCTACGAGCAGTACTTC.